Each of the 14 T cell receptor beta chains below was sequenced from the same sample in a study of cytomegalovirus exposure and HLA in healthy donors. Both 60 Vbeta primers and 13 Jbeta primers went into the PCR. Sequencing was performed with immunoSEQ multiplex PCR; in TCRdb, only in-frame clones are kept and a portion is missing. This sample yields 140,000 to 150,000 clones, of which over 60% are seen a single time; 1.5% to 2% belongs to the top ten. The sequenced material came from PBMCs. The receptors derive from a woman younger than 45 in good health and CMV-seronegative.

This CDR3 is CAISESTMRTEAFF. The DNA for the CDR3 is TGTGCCATCAGTGAGTCCACCATGAGGACTGAAGCTTTCTTT. The chain combines TRBV10-3 with TRBJ1-1; D is unclear. Trimming left V 0 bases short and J 5 bases short, with 10 bases between. In germline, CDR1 is ENHRY, CDR2 SYGVKD. The CDR3 has 14 residues.

V and J are TRBV11-2 and TRBJ1-4; 7 bases align to TRBD1. The CDR3 is 17 amino acids. Trimming removed 5 bases from V and 8 bases from J; junction bases left unmatched: 17. The germline gives CDR1 SGHAT, CDR2 FQNNGV. The CDR3 reads CASSKITGVRGNEKLFF. The CDR3 DNA follows: TGTGCCAGCAGCAAAATCACGGGGGTCAGGGGGAACGAAAAACTGTTTTTT. Using reference TRBV11-2 and TRBJ1-4 for the parts outside the CDR3, the full variable domain is EAGVAQSPRYKIIEKRQSVAFWCNPISGHATLYWYQQILGQGPKLLIQFQNNGVVDDSQLPKDRFSAERLKGVDSTLKIQPAKLEDSAVYLCASSKITGVRGNEKLFFGSGTQLSVL.

The chain recombines TRBV5-6 with TRBJ2-7; 10 bases line up with TRBD1. V lost 1 base and J lost 3; bases outside the gene matches: 4. This CDR3 region has 15 residues. Germline V gene data show CDR1 as SGHDT and CDR2 as YYEEEE. CDR3 amino acids: CASSLTGTGVYEQYF. CDR3 nucleotide sequence: TGTGCCAGCAGCTTGACGGGGACAGGGGTCTACGAGCAGTACTTC.

The rearrangement links TRBV6-1 to TRBJ1-4; 8 bases line up with TRBD1. Losses at the gene ends were 5 bases for V and 6 bases for J; bases not matched to a gene: 5. Germline V gene data show CDR1 as MNHNS and CDR2 as SASEGT. CDR3 length equals 14 residues. The CDR3 sequence is CASSSGGSDEKLFF. DNA of the CDR3: TGTGCCAGCAGTTCAGGGGGCTCGGATGAAAAACTGTTTTTT.

This chain links TRBV20-1 with TRBJ1-1; no firm D call. Trimming removed 6 bases from V and 8 bases from J, with 10 bases in between. This CDR3 spans 10 amino acids. Germline V gene sequence: CDR1 DFQATT, CDR2 SNEGSKA (reference sequence). The CDR3 spells CSASTGEAFF. The DNA of the CDR3 is TGCAGTGCCTCAACGGGGGAAGCTTTCTTT.

The V and J genes are TRBV19 and TRBJ2-1; tentatively, D is TRBD2 (5 bases). Germline lookup yields CDR1 LNHDA and CDR2 SQIVND (reference sequence). The V end was cut by 3 bases, the J end by 4 bases, with 13 bases between. The CDR3 length is 15 residues. This CDR3 reads CASSMAIASYNEQFF. As DNA, the CDR3 is TGTGCCAGTAGTATGGCTATAGCGTCGTACAATGAGCAGTTCTTC.

This clone was seen a few times. This chain connects TRBV7-2 to TRBJ2-1; D uncertain. CDR3 length: 14 residues. Germline-derived CDR1 and CDR2 are SGHTA and FQGNSA. Trimming took 1 base from V and 8 from J, leaving 12 bases between them. The CDR3 sequence: CASSLDIPGDEQFF. The CDR3 DNA is TGTGCCAGCAGCTTAGACATCCCCGGAGATGAGCAGTTCTTC.

Written as DNA, the CDR3 is TGTGCCAGCAGCCCCCTGACAGGCCCACCCGCGGGAGATACGCAGTATTTT. Amino acid sequence: CASSPLTGPPAGDTQYF. The genes are TRBV7-9 and TRBJ2-3; maybe TRBD1 (6 bases). The ends were cut back, 5 bases at V and 5 bases at J, with 23 bases in the middle. Germline V gene lookup returns CDR1 SEHNR and CDR2 FQNEAQ (reference sequence). The CDR3 is made up of 17 amino acids.

This chain joins TRBV2 and TRBJ2-1, with TRBD1 matching over 9 bases. Trimming removed 7 bases from V and 2 bases from J; junction bases left unmatched: 6. Germline V CDR1 and CDR2: SNHLY, FYNNEI. The CDR3 has 15 amino acids. In DNA form, the CDR3 reads TGTGCCAGCACCTGGACAGGGGTGCCCTACAATGAGCAGTTCTTC. It yields the protein CASTWTGVPYNEQFF.

The CDR3 loop reads CASRAQTQGAGYTF. For the CDR3, the DNA is TGTGCCAGCAGAGCTCAAACGCAGGGGGCGGGCTACACCTTC. The chain links TRBV2 to TRBJ1-2; TRBD1 agrees at 8 bases. Germline-derived CDR1 and CDR2 are SNHLY and FYNNEI. This CDR3 is built from 14 residues. Trimming removed 6 bases from V and 8 bases from J; junction bases left unmatched: 11.

The chain recombines TRBV13 with TRBJ1-1; 7 bases fit TRBD1. Germline values: CDR1 PRHDT, CDR2 FYEKMQ (reference sequence). The trim removed 4 bases at V and 1 base at J, leaving 9 bases unmatched. This CDR3 comprises 16 residues. The CDR3 DNA is TGTGCCAGCAGCTCCCGGGACAGCCTATCGAACACTGAAGCTTTCTTT. It yields the protein CASSSRDSLSNTEAFF.

V and J are TRBV6-1 and TRBJ2-7; no definite D call. Trimming shortened V by 1 base and J by 2 bases, and 12 bases separated the two germline ends. The CDR3 is 15 residues long. Germline CDR1 MNHNS, CDR2 SASEGT. CDR3 amino acids: CASSEGSYLAYEQYF. The CDR3 DNA follows: TGTGCCAGCAGTGAAGGTTCCTATTTAGCCTACGAGCAGTACTTC.

The CDR3 loop is CASRTRDSNEKLFF. The CDR3 bases are TGTGCCAGCAGGACGCGGGACAGTAATGAAAAACTGTTTTTT. The chain joins TRBV2 to TRBJ1-4, with TRBD1 matching over 7 bases. Germline CDR1 is SNHLY and CDR2 is FYNNEI. V gave up 6 bases and J gave up 4 bases; unmatched junction bases: 5. The CDR3 has 14 residues.

Here the CDR3 DNA reads TGTGCCAGCAGAAAAGGGGGCGATGAAGCTTTCTTT. This gives the protein CASRKGGDEAFF. The genes are TRBV6-1 and TRBJ1-1, with 7 bases that match TRBD1. After removal of 6 bases from V and 7 bases from J, the junction contained 5 bases not matched to a gene. This CDR3 is built from 12 residues. CDR1 and CDR2 (germline): MNHNS, SASEGT.